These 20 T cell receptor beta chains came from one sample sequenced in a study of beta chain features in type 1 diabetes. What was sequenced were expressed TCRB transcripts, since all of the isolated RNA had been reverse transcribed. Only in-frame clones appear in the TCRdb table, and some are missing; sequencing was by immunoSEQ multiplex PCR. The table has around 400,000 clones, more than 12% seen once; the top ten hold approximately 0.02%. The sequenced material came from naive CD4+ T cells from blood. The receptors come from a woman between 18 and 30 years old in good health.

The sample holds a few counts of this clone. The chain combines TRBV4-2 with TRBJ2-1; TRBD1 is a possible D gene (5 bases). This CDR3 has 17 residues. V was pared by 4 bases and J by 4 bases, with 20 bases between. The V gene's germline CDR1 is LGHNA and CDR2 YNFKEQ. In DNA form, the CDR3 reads TGTGCCAGCAGCCCTCAATCGCTGGGGCTAGGTTACAATGAGCAGTTCTTC. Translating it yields CASSPQSLGLGYNEQFF.

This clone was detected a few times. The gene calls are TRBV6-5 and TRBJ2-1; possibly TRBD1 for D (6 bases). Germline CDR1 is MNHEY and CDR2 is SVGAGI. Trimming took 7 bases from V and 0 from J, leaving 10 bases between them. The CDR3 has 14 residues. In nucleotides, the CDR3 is TGTGCCAGCAACACAGGGTTCTCCTACAATGAGCAGTTCTTC. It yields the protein CASNTGFSYNEQFF.

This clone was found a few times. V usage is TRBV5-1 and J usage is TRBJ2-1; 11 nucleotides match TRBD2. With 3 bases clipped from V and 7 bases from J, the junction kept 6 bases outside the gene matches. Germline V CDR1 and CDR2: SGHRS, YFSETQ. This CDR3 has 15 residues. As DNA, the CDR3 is TGCGCCAGCAGCTCTCGAGGGACTAGCGGTAATGAGCAGTTCTTC. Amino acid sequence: CASSSRGTSGNEQFF. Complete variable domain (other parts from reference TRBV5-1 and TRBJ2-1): KAGVTQTPRYLIKTRGQQVTLSCSPISGHRSVSWYQQTPGQGLQFLFEYFSETQRNKGNFPGRFSGRQFSNSRSEMNVSTLELGDSALYLCASSSRGTSGNEQFFGPGTRLTVL.

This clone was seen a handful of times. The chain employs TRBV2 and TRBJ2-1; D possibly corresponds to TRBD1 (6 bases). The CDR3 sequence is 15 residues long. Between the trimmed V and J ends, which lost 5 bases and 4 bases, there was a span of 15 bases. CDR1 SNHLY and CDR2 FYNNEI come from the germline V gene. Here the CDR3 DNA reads TGTGCCAGCAGTTCTACAGGGTTCTCGTACAATGAGCAGTTCTTC. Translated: CASSSTGFSYNEQFF.

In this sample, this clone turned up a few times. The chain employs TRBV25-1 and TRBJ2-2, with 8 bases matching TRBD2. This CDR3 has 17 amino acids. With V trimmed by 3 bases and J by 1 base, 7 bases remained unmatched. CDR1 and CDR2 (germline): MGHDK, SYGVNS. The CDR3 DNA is TGTGCCAGCAGTGATTACCGCGGGAGGTTGAACACCGGGGAGCTGTTTTTT. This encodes CASSDYRGRLNTGELFF.

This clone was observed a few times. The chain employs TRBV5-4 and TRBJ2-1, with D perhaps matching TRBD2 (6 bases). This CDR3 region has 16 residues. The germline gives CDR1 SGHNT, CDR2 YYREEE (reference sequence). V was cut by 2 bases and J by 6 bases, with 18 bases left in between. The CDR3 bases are TGTGCCAGCAGCTTTAATCGCCAGGGAGGAGGCAATGAGCAGTTCTTC. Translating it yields CASSFNRQGGGNEQFF.

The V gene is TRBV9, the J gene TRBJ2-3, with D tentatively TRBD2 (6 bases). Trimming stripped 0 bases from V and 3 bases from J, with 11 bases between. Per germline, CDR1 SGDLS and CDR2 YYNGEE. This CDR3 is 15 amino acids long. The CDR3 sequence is CASSVAGVRTDTQYF. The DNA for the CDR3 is TGTGCCAGCAGCGTAGCGGGAGTACGGACAGATACGCAGTATTTT. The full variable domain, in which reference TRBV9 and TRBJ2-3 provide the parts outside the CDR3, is DSGVTQTPKHLITATGQRVTLRCSPRSGDLSVYWYQQSLDQGLQFLIQYYNGEERAKGNILERFSAQQFPDLHSELNLSSLELGDSALYFCASSVAGVRTDTQYFGPGTRLTVL.

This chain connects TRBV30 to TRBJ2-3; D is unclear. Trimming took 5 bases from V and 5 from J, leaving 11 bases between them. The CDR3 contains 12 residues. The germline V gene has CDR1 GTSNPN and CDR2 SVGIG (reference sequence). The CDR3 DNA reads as TGTGCCTGGGCGTCTAGGCTAGATACGCAGTATTTT. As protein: CAWASRLDTQYF.

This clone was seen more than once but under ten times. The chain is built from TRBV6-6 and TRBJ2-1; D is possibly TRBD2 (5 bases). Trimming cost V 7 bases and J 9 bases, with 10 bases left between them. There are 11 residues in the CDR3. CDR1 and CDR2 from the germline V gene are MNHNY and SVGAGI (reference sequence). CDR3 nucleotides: TGTGCCAGCACCTCCCGGGGTGAGCAGTTCTTC. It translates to CASTSRGEQFF.

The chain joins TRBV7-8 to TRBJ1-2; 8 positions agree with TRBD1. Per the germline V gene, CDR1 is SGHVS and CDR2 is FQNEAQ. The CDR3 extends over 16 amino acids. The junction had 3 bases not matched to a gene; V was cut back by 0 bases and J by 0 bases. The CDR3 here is CASSLAGQGTNYGYTF. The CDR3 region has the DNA TGTGCCAGCAGCTTAGCCGGACAGGGCACTAACTATGGCTACACCTTC.

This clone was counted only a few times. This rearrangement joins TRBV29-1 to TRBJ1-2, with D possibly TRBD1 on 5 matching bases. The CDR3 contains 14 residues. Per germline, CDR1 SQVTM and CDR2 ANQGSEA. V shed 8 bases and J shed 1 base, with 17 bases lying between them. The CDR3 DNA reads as TGCAGCTCTAAGGGAGGGGCAAGTAACTATGGCTACACCTTC. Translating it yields CSSKGGASNYGYTF.

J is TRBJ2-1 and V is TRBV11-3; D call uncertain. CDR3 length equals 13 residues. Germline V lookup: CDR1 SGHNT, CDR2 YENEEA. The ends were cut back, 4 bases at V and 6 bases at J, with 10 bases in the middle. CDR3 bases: TGTGCCAGCAGCTCCTTTTCTCCCAATGAGCAGTTCTTC. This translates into CASSSFSPNEQFF.

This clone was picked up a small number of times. The CDR3 loop is CAWDSGRARNEQFF. DNA of the CDR3: TGTGCCTGGGATAGCGGGAGGGCCCGCAATGAGCAGTTCTTC. This rearrangement joins TRBV30 to TRBJ2-1; TRBD2 matches at 11 bases. From germline, CDR1 is GTSNPN and CDR2 SVGIG (reference sequence). This CDR3 region has 14 residues. Trimming removed 5 bases from V and 6 bases from J; junction bases left unmatched: 6. The variable domain in full, with the rest retrieved from reference TRBV30 and TRBJ2-1, is SQTIHQWPATLVQPVGSPLSLECTVEGTSNPNLYWYRQAAGRGLQLLFYSVGIGQISSEVPQNLSASRPQDRQFILSSKKLLLSDSGFYLCAWDSGRARNEQFFGPGTRLTVL.

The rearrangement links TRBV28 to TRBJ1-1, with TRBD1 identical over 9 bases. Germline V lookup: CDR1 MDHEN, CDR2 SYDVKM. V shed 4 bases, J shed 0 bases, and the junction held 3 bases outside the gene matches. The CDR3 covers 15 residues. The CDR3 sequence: CASSSWTGVNTEAFF. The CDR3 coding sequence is TGTGCCAGCAGTTCCTGGACAGGGGTGAACACTGAAGCTTTCTTT.

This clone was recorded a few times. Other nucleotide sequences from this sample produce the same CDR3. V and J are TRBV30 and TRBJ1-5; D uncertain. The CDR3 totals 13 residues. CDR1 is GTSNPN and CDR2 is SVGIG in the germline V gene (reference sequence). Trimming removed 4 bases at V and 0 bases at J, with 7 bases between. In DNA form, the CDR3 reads TGTGCCTGGACCACAGATAGCAATCAGCCCCAGCATTTT. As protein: CAWTTDSNQPQHF.

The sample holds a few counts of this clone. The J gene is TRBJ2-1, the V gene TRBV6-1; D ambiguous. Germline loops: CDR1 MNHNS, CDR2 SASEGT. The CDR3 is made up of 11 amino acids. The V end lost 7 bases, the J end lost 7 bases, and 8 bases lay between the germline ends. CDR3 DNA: TGTGCCAGCACTCACGGGAATGAGCAGTTCTTC. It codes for CASTHGNEQFF.

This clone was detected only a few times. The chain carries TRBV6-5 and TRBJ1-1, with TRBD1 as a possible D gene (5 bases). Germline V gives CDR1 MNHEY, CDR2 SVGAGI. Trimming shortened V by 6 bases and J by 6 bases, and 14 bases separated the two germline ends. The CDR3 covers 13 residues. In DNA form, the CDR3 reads TGTGCCAGCAGAAACGGAGGGACGGCTGAAGCTTTCTTT. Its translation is CASRNGGTAEAFF.

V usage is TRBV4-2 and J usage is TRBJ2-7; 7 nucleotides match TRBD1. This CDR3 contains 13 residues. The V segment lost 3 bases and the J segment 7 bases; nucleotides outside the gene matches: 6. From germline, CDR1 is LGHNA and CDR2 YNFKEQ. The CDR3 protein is CASSQELQGEQYF. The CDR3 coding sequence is TGTGCCAGCAGCCAGGAGCTACAGGGGGAGCAGTACTTC.

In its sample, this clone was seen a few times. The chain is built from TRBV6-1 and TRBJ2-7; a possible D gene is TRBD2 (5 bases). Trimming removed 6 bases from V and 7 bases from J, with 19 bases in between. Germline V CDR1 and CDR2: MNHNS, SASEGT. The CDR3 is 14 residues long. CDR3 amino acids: CASSPGGSIREQYF. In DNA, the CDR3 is TGTGCCAGCAGCCCAGGAGGCTCCATCAGGGAGCAGTACTTC.

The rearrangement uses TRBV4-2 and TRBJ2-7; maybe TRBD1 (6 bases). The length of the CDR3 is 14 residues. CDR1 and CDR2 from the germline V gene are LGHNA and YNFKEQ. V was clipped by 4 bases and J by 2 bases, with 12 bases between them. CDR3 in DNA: TGTGCCAGCAGCCGGGCCAGGGACACCTACGAGCAGTACTTC. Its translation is CASSRARDTYEQYF.